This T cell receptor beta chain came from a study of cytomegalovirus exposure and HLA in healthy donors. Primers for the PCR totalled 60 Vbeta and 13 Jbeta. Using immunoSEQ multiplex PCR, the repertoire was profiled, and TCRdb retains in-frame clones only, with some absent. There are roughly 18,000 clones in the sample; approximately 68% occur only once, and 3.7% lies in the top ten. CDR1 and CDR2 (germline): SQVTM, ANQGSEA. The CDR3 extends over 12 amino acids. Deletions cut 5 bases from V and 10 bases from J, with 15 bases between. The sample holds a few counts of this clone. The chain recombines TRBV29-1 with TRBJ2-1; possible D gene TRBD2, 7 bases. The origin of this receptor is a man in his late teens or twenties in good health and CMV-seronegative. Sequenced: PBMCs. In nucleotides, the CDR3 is TGCAGCGTTTTAGGGGGAGGGCCGGAGCAGTTCTTC. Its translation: CSVLGGGPEQFF.